A single sample gave rise to the 19 T cell receptor beta chains below, sequenced in a study of HIV-infected patients and healthy controls (dated by TCRdb to the mid-2010s). The library was generated by 5' RACE. The listed sequencing device is Illumina MiSeq. Reverse transcription of about 550 ng RNA was performed with SuperScript III using primers directed against the alpha and beta constant regions. Separate libraries for the alpha and beta chains were generated through chain-specific third strand synthesis that incorporated multiplexing indices. TCRdb cleaned the public reads at Q25 with fastp, built clones with MiXCR and kept in-frame beta chains. Entries are consolidated by CDR3 protein sequence, retaining the most common genes and DNA. Across this sample there are fewer than 20,000 distinct CDR3 sequences, with roughly 7.5% seen only once. Of the sample, around 7.9% is held by the ten largest clones.

Since whole blood was used without any cell fractionation, the repertoire reflected all peripheral T cells in unsorted form. Sample: blood. The source of these receptors is an adult in good health.

This clonotype was observed at least ten times. The J gene is TRBJ2-7, the V gene TRBV28, with 14 bases lining up with TRBD2. Germline CDR1 reads MDHEN; CDR2 reads SYDVKM. This CDR3 region has 15 residues. V dropped 2 bases and J dropped 7; count of bases not matched to a gene: 4. The CDR3 spells CASSLGTSGGKEQYF. CDR3 sequence (DNA): TGTGCCAGCAGTTTAGGGACTAGCGGGGGAAAGGAGCAGTACTTC.

This sequence joins TRBV20-1 and TRBJ2-1; 10 bases fit TRBD2. CDR3 size: 17 residues. Trimming at V came to 4 bases and at J to 0 bases, leaving 9 bases not matched to a gene. Germline CDR1 DFQATT, CDR2 SNEGSKA (reference sequence). The CDR3 nucleotides read TGCAGTGCTACAGCACTTAGCGGGGGGAGCTCCTACAATGAGCAGTTCTTC. Translated: CSATALSGGSSYNEQFF.

Many counts were recorded for this clonotype. V gene TRBV12-3 or TRBV12-4 combines with J gene TRBJ2-3, with 9 bases aligning to TRBD2. This CDR3 region has 16 residues. V lost 7 bases to trimming and J lost 4 bases; unmatched junction nucleotides: 12. In DNA, the CDR3 is TGTGCCAGCAAACTGGGGCGGGAGGGCCCCGCAGATACGCAGTATTTT. It specifies CASKLGREGPADTQYF.

The table lists this clonotype with many counts. The rearrangement joins TRBV29-1 to TRBJ1-5, with TRBD1 as a possible D gene (6 bases). V was clipped by 7 bases and J by 11 bases, with 15 bases between them. The germline CDR1 and CDR2 sequences are SQVTM and ANQGSEA. This CDR3 region has 11 residues. DNA of the CDR3: TGCAGCGCAGAAGGGGGGGGGGCCCAGCATTTT. This translates into CSAEGGGAQHF.

This clonotype was observed many times. CDR3 loop: CASSFGPPGEQYF. The CDR3 coding sequence is TGTGCCAGCAGCTTTGGGCCTCCCGGGGAGCAGTACTTC. The chain recombines TRBV5-4 with TRBJ2-7, with no clear D. Germline CDR1 SGHNT, CDR2 YYREEE (reference sequence). There are 13 residues in the CDR3. V shed 2 bases and J shed 7 bases, with 13 bases lying between them.

This clonotype came up many times. The CDR3 DNA sequence: TGTGCCAGCAGCTTAGGTATCCGGGACAGAGATCAGCCCCAGCATTTT. It translates to CASSLGIRDRDQPQHF. The chain has TRBV7-2 and TRBJ1-5; 7 bases fit TRBD1. The CDR3 runs to 16 residues. J lost 5 bases, V lost 1 base, and 8 bases had no gene match. Looked up from germline, CDR1 is SGHTA and CDR2 is FQGNSA.

By frequency in the sample, this clonotype is medium-sized. This sequence joins TRBV27 and TRBJ2-1; TRBD1 might be the D (5 bases). V was clipped by 7 bases and J by 9 bases, with 25 bases between them. Germline CDR1 reads MNHEY; CDR2 reads SMNVEV (reference sequence). This CDR3 region has 16 residues. CDR3 nucleotides: TGTGCCAGCAACCCTCGGATAGGGGCGGTCATAGCTGAGCAGTTCTTC. Its translation: CASNPRIGAVIAEQFF.

This clonotype was detected a few times. The chain has TRBV6-2 or TRBV6-3 and TRBJ2-5; D gene ambiguous. Trimming removed 0 bases from V and 1 base from J, with 18 bases in between. Germline V CDR1 and CDR2: MNHEY, SVGEGT. CDR3 length: 18 amino acids. The CDR3 reads CASSYSAISISVQETQYF. In DNA form, the CDR3 reads TGTGCCAGCAGTTACTCGGCCATTTCTATTTCCGTCCAAGAGACCCAGTACTTC.

This clonotype was observed many times. The chain joins TRBV15 to TRBJ1-1, with TRBD1 identical over 7 bases. Germline lookup yields CDR1 LNHNV and CDR2 YYDKDF (reference sequence). This CDR3 comprises 17 residues. J gave up 1 base and V 4 bases, and 12 bases lay outside the gene matches. The CDR3, as DNA: TGTGCCACCAGCACCCCTTGGGCGGGACAGACGAACACTGAAGCTTTCTTT. This gives the protein CATSTPWAGQTNTEAFF.

This rearrangement joins TRBV12-3 or TRBV12-4 to TRBJ1-5; unclear D gene. The CDR3 has 13 residues. V was shortened by 1 base and J by 4 bases, with 5 bases between the two germline ends. CDR3 bases: TGTGCCAGCAGTTTAGTCGAGAATCAGCCCCAGCATTTT. Amino acids: CASSLVENQPQHF.

This clonotype has ten or more counts. The chain links TRBV30 to TRBJ2-2, with D possibly being TRBD1 (5 bases). The CDR3 is made up of 15 amino acids. The V end lost 4 bases, the J end lost 6 bases, and 18 bases lay between the germline ends. Germline-derived CDR1 and CDR2 are GTSNPN and SVGIG (reference sequence). CDR3 nucleotide sequence: TGTGCCTGGACCGTAGGGGTAGGGTCCGCCGGGGAGCTGTTTTTT. Translating it yields CAWTVGVGSAGELFF.

This clonotype was recorded at least ten times. V is TRBV29-1 and J is TRBJ1-4; possible D gene TRBD1, 6 bases. Germline lookup yields CDR1 SQVTM and CDR2 ANQGSEA. This CDR3 comprises 15 residues. The germline V and J ends were trimmed by 1 base and 5 bases, with 14 bases remaining between them. The DNA of the CDR3 is TGCAGCGTTGAAGGTTCGACAGGAACAAATGAAAAACTGTTTTTT. This gives the protein CSVEGSTGTNEKLFF.

This clonotype is categorized as medium-sized. The J gene is TRBJ2-3, the V gene TRBV29-1; perhaps TRBD2 as D (5 bases). Trimming took off 8 bases at V and 3 bases at J, with 9 bases between the two ends. CDR3 length: 11 amino acids. Per the germline V gene, CDR1 is SQVTM and CDR2 is ANQGSEA. The CDR3, as DNA: TGCAGCCTTAGAGGGACAGATACGCAGTATTTT. It yields the protein CSLRGTDTQYF.

The table lists this clonotype with many counts. The V gene is TRBV12-3 or TRBV12-4, the J gene TRBJ1-2; a possible D gene is TRBD1 (5 bases). The CDR3 has 13 amino acids. The V end was cut by 6 bases, the J end by 8 bases, with 16 bases between. CDR3 sequence (DNA): TGTGCCAGCAGCGTGGGGGGGTTGTACGGCTACACCTTC. Encoded protein: CASSVGGLYGYTF.

There are many counts of this clonotype. The chain couples TRBV7-2 to TRBJ1-5; 8 bases fit TRBD1. V lost 1 base and J lost 6; bases outside the gene matches: 8. This CDR3 is built from 16 residues. Looked up from germline, CDR1 is SGHTA and CDR2 is FQGNSA. This CDR3 reads CASSLVYRGGTQPQHF. In DNA, the CDR3 is TGTGCCAGCAGCTTAGTCTACAGGGGGGGCACTCAGCCCCAGCATTTT.

This clonotype appeared many times. The chain combines TRBV25-1 with TRBJ1-1; a possible D gene is TRBD1 (6 bases). The CDR3 is 18 residues long. The V and J ends lost 2 bases and 1 base respectively, with 20 bases between them. From germline, CDR1 is MGHDK and CDR2 SYGVNS. The CDR3 DNA reads as TGTGCCAGCAGTGAAAAGGGGGTAGGTCACTTTGAGAACACTGAAGCTTTCTTT. Translation: CASSEKGVGHFENTEAFF.

At least ten counts were recorded for this clonotype. V is TRBV20-1 and J is TRBJ2-3; 8 bases match TRBD2. The CDR3 length is 15 residues. Germline lookup yields CDR1 DFQATT and CDR2 SNEGSKA (reference sequence). The V segment lost 0 bases and the J segment 4 bases; nucleotides outside the gene matches: 6. In DNA, the CDR3 is TGCAGTGCTAGAGATCCCAGCGGGAGCCCAGATACGCAGTATTTT. This codes for CSARDPSGSPDTQYF.

This clonotype was observed at least ten times. This sequence joins TRBV19 and TRBJ1-5, with D possibly matching TRBD1 (6 bases). V was clipped by 3 bases and J by 2 bases, with 11 bases between them. CDR3 length: 15 residues. Germline-derived CDR1 and CDR2 are LNHDA and SQIVND (reference sequence). CDR3 bases: TGTGCCAGTAGTATCGGCAGGGGAGGCAATCAGCCCCAGCATTTT. Protein product: CASSIGRGGNQPQHF.

This clonotype was counted at least ten times. The chain is built from TRBV12-3 or TRBV12-4 and TRBJ2-7; D may be TRBD1 or TRBD2 (5 bases each). The V gene lost 5 bases and the J gene lost 3 bases, with 14 bases spanning the gap. The CDR3 extends over 14 amino acids. The CDR3 protein is CASSPRAGSYEQYF. In DNA, the CDR3 is TGTGCCAGCAGTCCAAGGGCAGGGAGCTACGAGCAGTACTTC.